These 8 T cell receptor beta chains originate from one sample sequenced in a study of T cell clonality in common variable immunodeficiency. Sequenced by immunoSEQ multiplex PCR; TCRdb stores in-frame clones only, minus some. The record shows tens of thousands of clones for this sample, with no singletons present. The specimen sequenced was peripheral blood mononuclear cells. These receptors all come from a person between 18 and 75 years old in good health.

This clone was seen at least ten times. The read halts 3 residues ahead of the CDR3 end, with the missing end drawn from the germline J gene. The chain links TRBV6-4 to TRBJ2-3; 12 bases match TRBD2. CDR3 size: 15 residues. The V and J ends lost 5 bases and 4 bases, in that order; junction bases with no gene match: 4. Germline assignment: CDR1 MRHNA and CDR2 SNTAGT. Partial CDR3 DNA: TGTGCCAGCAGTTCTAGCGGGGGGGCCCCAGATACG. As protein: CASSSSGGAPDT. The CDR3 as a whole reads CASSSSGGAPDTQYF.

This clone was detected many times. Read coverage stops 3 residues before the CDR3 terminus; the germline J gene supplies the remainder. The genes are TRBV7-3 and TRBJ2-7, with a tentative D call TRBD2 (5 bases). This CDR3 region has 15 residues. Germline lookup yields CDR1 SGHTA and CDR2 FQGTGA. Trimming took off 1 base at V and 2 bases at J, with 12 bases between the two ends. The CDR3 sequence is CASSLNGGGTYEQYF. The covered CDR3 bases are TGTGCCAGCAGCTTAAACGGCGGAGGTACCTACGAG.

Turning to this clone: The read ends 3 residues before the CDR3 terminus; that terminus is restored from the germline J gene. This rearrangement joins TRBV16 to TRBJ2-7; D remains ambiguous. This CDR3 is built from 13 residues. The germline V gene has CDR1 KGHSY and CDR2 FQNENV. V lost 3 bases, J lost 0 bases, and 6 bases lay in between. The part of the CDR3 DNA that was read is TGTGCCAGCAGCCATTTCCTCTCCTACGAG. Translated: CASSHFLSYE. The CDR3 reads in full as CASSHFLSYEQYF.

CDR3 bases read: TGTGCCAGCTCACCACCCAGGGGCCCTTATGGC. The encoded protein is CASSPPRGPYG. The whole CDR3 is CASSPPRGPYGYTF. This chain uses TRBV18 with TRBJ1-2; TRBD1 might be the D (6 bases). The missing CDR3 end, 3 residues past where the read stops, is filled in from the germline J gene. Germline CDR1 is KGHSH and CDR2 is LQKENI. The CDR3 length is 14 residues. The V end lost 0 bases, the J end lost 5 bases, and 10 bases lay between the germline ends.

This clone was found many times. The read gets to within 3 residues of the CDR3 end, and the germline J gene fills in the rest. The chain couples TRBV5-1 to TRBJ2-7; 8 bases line up with TRBD1. The CDR3 extends over 16 amino acids. Trimming took 1 base from V and 2 from J; bases not matched to a gene: 8. Per the germline V gene, CDR1 is SGHRS and CDR2 is YFSETQ. The DNA read from the CDR3 is TGCGCCAGCAGCTTGTCCCCCAAGACAGGGGCCTACGAG. Its protein product is CASSLSPKTGAYE. The CDR3, in full, reads CASSLSPKTGAYEQYF.

This clone was seen at least ten times. The CDR3: CASGSSGGPTDTQYF. The sequenced part of the CDR3 DNA is TGTGCCAGTGGGTCTAGCGGGGGACCCACAGATACG. The chain is built from TRBV19 and TRBJ2-3; TRBD2 matches 10 bases. The read ends 3 residues shy of where the CDR3 ends; the end is completed using the germline J gene. Germline CDR1 reads LNHDA; CDR2 reads SQIVND (reference sequence). V shed 8 bases and J 2 bases; nucleotides not matched to a gene: 7. The CDR3 loop spans 15 amino acids.

This clone was counted at least ten times. Read sequence stops 3 residues before the CDR3 end, and the germline J gene provides the missing end. The rearrangement links TRBV20-1 to TRBJ2-5; D ambiguous. Germline lookup yields CDR1 DFQATT and CDR2 SNEGSKA (reference sequence). The germline V and J ends were trimmed by 6 bases and 0 bases, with 11 bases remaining between them. The CDR3 totals 13 residues. CDR3 loop: CSASERYQETQYF. CDR3 DNA, as far as it was read: TGCAGTGCCTCCGAACGGTACCAAGAGACC.

The sample holds many counts of this clone. The read terminates 3 residues ahead of where the CDR3 ends, so the germline J gene completes it. The V and J genes are TRBV5-1 and TRBJ2-1; 13 bases align to TRBD2. Germline V gene data show CDR1 as SGHRS and CDR2 as YFSETQ. Losses at the gene ends were 4 bases for V and 6 bases for J; bases not matched to a gene: 4. This CDR3 contains 15 residues. The sequenced CDR3 bases are TGCGCCAGCAGCCTACGGACTAGCGGGGGCAATGAG. The encoded protein is CASSLRTSGGNE. The complete CDR3 reads CASSLRTSGGNEQFF.